The clone carrying this T cell receptor (beta chain) was recorded at least ten times. The V gene's germline CDR1 is MNHNS and CDR2 SASEGT. The CDR3 loop spans 13 amino acids. V was pared by 6 bases and J by 6 bases, with 14 bases between. These data are taken from a study of T cells in Graves' hyperthyroidism and ophthalmopathy. RNA transcripts were the template for amplifying TCR beta CDR3 regions. A set of HTBI primers served as the primers for a first-round RT-PCR of the TCR CDR3. From the multiplex PCR reads, TCRdb called clonotypes with MiXCR, one entry per CDR3 protein. This table has roughly 180,000 distinct CDR3 sequences, about 9.4% appearing once.

Material for sequencing was blood. This chain connects TRBV6-1 to TRBJ1-2; TRBD1 might be the D (6 bases). This clonotype originated in a woman aged 18-29 years with Graves' hyperthyroidism that later progressed to Graves' ophthalmopathy. The CDR3 bases are TGTGCCAGCAGATCCACAGGGTTGCATGGCTACACCTTC. As protein: CASRSTGLHGYTF.